Below, 14 T cell receptor beta chains from the same sample are listed, as sequenced in a study of regulatory T cells in long-lasting Graves disease. Time point indicated: newly diagnosed GD, antithyroid drugs for less than 3 months. PBMCs provided the RNA from which the TCR library was made. Building the TCR beta libraries relied on iRepertoire HTBI primers, and CDR3 regions underwent Arm-PCR. TCRdb itself ran the multiplex PCR reads through MiXCR, one entry per CDR3 protein. This sample has about 470,000 distinct CDR3 sequences, with about 15% found just once. The same sample was also used in a study of T cells in Graves' hyperthyroidism and ophthalmopathy.

This specimen was peripheral blood mononuclear cells (PBMCs), taken at new diagnosis, from a patient treated with antithyroid drugs. These receptors originate from a woman aged 30 to 39 with Graves disease.

This clonotype was detected only a few times. The chain uses TRBV6-9 and TRBJ2-1; possible D gene TRBD2, 6 bases. The V and J ends lost 3 bases and 5 bases respectively, with 17 bases between them. Germline loops: CDR1 MNHGY, CDR2 SVAAGI. The CDR3 runs to 16 residues. CDR3 sequence reads: CASSYLEGGPNNEQFF. CDR3 DNA: TGTGCCAGCAGTTACCTAGAGGGAGGTCCAAACAATGAGCAGTTCTTC.

This clonotype was seen a handful of times. This chain connects TRBV6-1 to TRBJ2-4; D is possibly TRBD1 (6 bases). Trimming took off 6 bases at V and 6 bases at J, with 18 bases between the two ends. Looked up from germline, CDR1 is MNHNS and CDR2 is SASEGT. This CDR3 region has 15 residues. The CDR3 spells CASRRDTSWGNIQYF. As DNA, the CDR3 is TGTGCCAGCAGAAGGGACACCTCCTGGGGAAACATTCAGTACTTC.

This clonotype was picked up a small number of times. This chain uses TRBV7-9 with TRBJ1-2; TRBD1 agrees at 8 bases. CDR1 and CDR2 (germline): SEHNR, FQNEAQ (reference sequence). The CDR3 is 16 residues long. The V segment lost 3 bases and the J segment 8 bases; nucleotides outside the gene matches: 14. The CDR3 loop is CASSLAGTGAFDGYTF. The CDR3 coding sequence is TGTGCCAGCAGCTTGGCCGGGACAGGTGCTTTTGACGGCTACACCTTC.

This clonotype was found a few times. This chain links TRBV6-4 with TRBJ2-1; 11 bases line up with TRBD2. With 4 bases clipped from V and 3 bases from J, the junction kept 5 bases outside the gene matches. Germline CDR1 reads MRHNA; CDR2 reads SNTAGT. The CDR3 extends over 16 amino acids. The CDR3 reads CASSAGTSGLYNEQFF. The CDR3 region has the DNA TGTGCCAGCAGTGCAGGGACTAGCGGTCTCTACAATGAGCAGTTCTTC.

V is TRBV20-1 and J is TRBJ1-6; 9 nucleotides align to TRBD1. Germline V lookup: CDR1 DFQATT, CDR2 SNEGSKA (reference sequence). The CDR3 has 17 residues. V was pared by 0 bases and J by 4 bases, with 7 bases of the junction left unmatched. This CDR3 reads CSARDPGQGEYNSPLHF. DNA for the CDR3: TGCAGTGCTAGAGACCCGGGACAGGGCGAATATAATTCACCCCTCCACTTT.

This clonotype was observed at least ten times. The chain couples TRBV6-5 to TRBJ2-7; TRBD2 might be the D (5 bases). V was clipped by 2 bases and J by 2 bases, with 19 bases between them. Germline V gives CDR1 MNHEY, CDR2 SVGAGI. The CDR3 has 17 residues. The CDR3 region is CASSYPRWRSAAYEQYF. The CDR3 DNA follows: TGTGCCAGCAGTTACCCGAGGTGGCGTAGCGCGGCCTACGAGCAGTACTTC.

The sample holds many counts of this clonotype. V usage is TRBV7-2 and J usage is TRBJ2-3; TRBD1 is a possible D gene (6 bases). Germline V gene lookup returns CDR1 SGHTA and CDR2 FQGNSA. The CDR3 contains 16 residues. Trimming left V 0 bases short and J 8 bases short, with 18 bases between. This chain's CDR3 is CASSLARTGLVGTQYF. The CDR3 DNA sequence: TGTGCCAGCAGCTTAGCGCGTACAGGGTTGGTGGGTACGCAGTATTTT.

This clonotype has at least ten counts. The J gene is TRBJ1-2, the V gene TRBV7-2; D remains ambiguous. Trimming took off 4 bases at V and 6 bases at J, with 12 bases between the two ends. Germline CDR1 reads SGHTA; CDR2 reads FQGNSA. The CDR3 has 13 amino acids. The CDR3 DNA reads as TGTGCCAGCAGCTACCGCCGACACGATGGCTACACCTTC. Protein sequence: CASSYRRHDGYTF.

This clonotype showed up just a few times. J is TRBJ2-1 and V is TRBV6-2 or TRBV6-3; 11 nucleotides match TRBD2. The CDR3 is 15 residues long. CDR1 is MNHEY, CDR2 SVGEGT, per germline. V lost 0 bases and J lost 7; bases outside the gene matches: 2. DNA of the CDR3: TGTGCCAGCAGTTACTCCCCTAGCGGGAGGAATGAGCAGTTCTTC. This translates into CASSYSPSGRNEQFF.

This clonotype appeared many times. The chain links TRBV24-1 to TRBJ2-7, with D perhaps TRBD1 or TRBD2 (5 bases each). The CDR3 spans 13 residues. Germline V gene lookup returns CDR1 KGHDR and CDR2 SFDVKD. Deletions cut 5 bases from V and 3 bases from J, with 10 bases between. The chain's CDR3 is CATSGRDLYEQYF. The CDR3 bases are TGTGCCACCAGTGGACGGGACCTCTACGAGCAGTACTTC.

This clonotype was picked up many times. This chain links TRBV27 with TRBJ2-1; 11 bases match TRBD2. Matching the DNA end better, TRBJ2-5 makes the J call doubtful. Germline V CDR1 and CDR2: MNHEY, SMNVEV (reference sequence). The CDR3 totals 18 residues. The CDR3 DNA reads TGTGCCAGCAGTTCCTACGCCACGACTAGCGGGAAGATCGAGACCCAGTACTTC. Residues: CASSSYATTSGKIETQYF.

This clonotype was counted many times. The chain is built from TRBV7-3 and TRBJ2-5, with a weak D call TRBD2 (6 bases). The V gene's germline CDR1 is SGHTA and CDR2 FQGTGA. V was shortened by 5 bases and J by 5 bases, with 18 bases between the two germline ends. This CDR3 has 15 residues. As DNA, the CDR3 is TGTGCCAGCAGCCCCTCGACGGGAGAGGGGGAGACCCAGTACTTC. This codes for CASSPSTGEGETQYF.

This clonotype has more than one count but fewer than ten. The chain uses TRBV6-1 and TRBJ1-1; maybe TRBD1 (5 bases). CDR3 length: 16 amino acids. Germline assignment: CDR1 MNHNS and CDR2 SASEGT. V lost 5 bases, J lost 4 bases, and 20 bases lay in between. Written as DNA, the CDR3 is TGTGCCAGCAGTCCCTCCGGGGCAGGGAAAATCACTGAAGCTTTCTTT. It encodes CASSPSGAGKITEAFF.

On this clonotype itself: Compared with germline, one end of the junction differs, possibly owing to a read error. The chain uses TRBV18 and TRBJ2-5, with D perhaps matching TRBD2 (5 bases). The CDR3 is 16 amino acids. CDR1 is KGHSH, CDR2 LQKENI, per germline. The CDR3 is CAGSPRVALIQETQYF. CDR3 DNA sequence: TGTGCCGGCTCACCCCGGGTAGCGCTGATCCAAGAGACCCAGTACTTC. The whole variable domain, remainder taken from reference TRBV18 and TRBJ2-5, is NAGVMQNPRHLVRRRGQEARLRCSPMKGHSHVYWYRQLPEEGLKFMVYLQKENIIDESGMPKERFSAEFPKEGPSILRIQQVVRGDSAAYFCAGSPRVALIQETQYFGPGTRLLVL.